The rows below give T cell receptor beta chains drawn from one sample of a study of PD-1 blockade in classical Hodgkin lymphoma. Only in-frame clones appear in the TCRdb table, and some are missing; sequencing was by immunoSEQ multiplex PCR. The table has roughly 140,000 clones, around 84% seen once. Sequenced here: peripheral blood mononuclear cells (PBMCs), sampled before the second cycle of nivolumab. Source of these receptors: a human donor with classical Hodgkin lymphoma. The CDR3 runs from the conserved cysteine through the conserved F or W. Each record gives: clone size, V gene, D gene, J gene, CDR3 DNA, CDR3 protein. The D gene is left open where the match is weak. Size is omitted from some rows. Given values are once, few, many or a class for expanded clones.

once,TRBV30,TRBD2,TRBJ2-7,TGTGCCTGGGGGACTAGCGGGGGCCCCTACGAGCAGTACTTC,CAWGTSGGPYEQYF
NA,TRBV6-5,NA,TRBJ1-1,TGTGCCAGCAGTTTCTCCCGGAACACTGAAGCTTTCTTT,CASSFSRNTEAFF
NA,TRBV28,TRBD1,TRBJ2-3,TGTGCCAGCAGTTTGGGGACAGGACTAAGCACAGATACGCAGTATTTT,CASSLGTGLSTDTQYF
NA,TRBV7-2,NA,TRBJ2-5,TGTGCCAGCAGCTTAGGACTAGTTCGGCAAGAGACCCAGTACTTC,CASSLGLVRQETQYF
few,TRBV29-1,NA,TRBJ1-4,TGCAGTGGACGACGGGAGAATGAAAAACTGTTTTTT,CSGRRENEKLFF
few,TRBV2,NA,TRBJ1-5,TGTGCCAGCAGTGAAGCTTACCCCAATCAGCCCCAGCATTTT,CASSEAYPNQPQHF
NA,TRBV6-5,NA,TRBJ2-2,TGTGCCAGCACGCGACACGCGAACACCGGGGAGCTGTTTTTT,CASTRHANTGELFF
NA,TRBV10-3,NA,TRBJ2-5,TGTGCCATCAGTGAGTGGGGGCTAGAGACCCAGTACTTC,CAISEWGLETQYF
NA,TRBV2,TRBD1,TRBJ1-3,TGTGCCAGCAGTGTCACAGGGGTGGGAAACACCATATATTTT,CASSVTGVGNTIYF
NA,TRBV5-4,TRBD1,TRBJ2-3,TGTGCCAGCAGACAAGGACAGGGGTCAGATACGCAGTATTTT,CASRQGQGSDTQYF
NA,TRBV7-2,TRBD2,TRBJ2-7,TGTGCCAGCAGCTTAGGGGCTAGCGGGCCTCTGAACGAGCAGTACTTC,CASSLGASGPLNEQYF
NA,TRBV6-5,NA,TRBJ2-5,TGTGCCAGCAGTCTGGGCTGGCAGCCGCAGGAGACCCAGTACTTC,CASSLGWQPQETQYF
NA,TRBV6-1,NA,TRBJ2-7,TGTGCCAGCAGTGGATCAACAGGGAGCTCCTACGAGCAGTACTTC,CASSGSTGSSYEQYF
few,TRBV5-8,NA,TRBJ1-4,TGTGCCAGCAGCTTGGGGCAGGCAAAGGAAAAACTGTTTTTT,CASSLGQAKEKLFF
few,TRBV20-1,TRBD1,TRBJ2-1,TGCAGGCGGTACAGGGGTGGGGAGCAGTTCTTC,CRRYRGGEQFF
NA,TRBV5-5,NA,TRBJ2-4,TGTGCCAGCAGGGATGAGGGGAACACGAACATTCAGTACTTC,CASRDEGNTNIQYF
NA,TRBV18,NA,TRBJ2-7,TGTGCCAGCTCACCACGCGACGAGCAGTACTTC,CASSPRDEQYF
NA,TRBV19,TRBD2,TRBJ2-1,TGTGCCAGTAGTGGGCGGGAGATCTCCTACAATGAGCAGTTCTTC,CASSGREISYNEQFF
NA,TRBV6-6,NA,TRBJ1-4,TGTGCCAGCAGCCCCCCGACGGGTAAACTGTTTTTT,CASSPPTGKLFF
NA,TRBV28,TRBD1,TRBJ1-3,TGTGCCAGCAGCATCCATACTGACAGGGCAAACACCATATATTTT,CASSIHTDRANTIYF
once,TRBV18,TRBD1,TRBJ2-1,TGTGCCAGCTCATCCCGGACAGGGGGCTACAATGAGCAGTTCTTC,CASSSRTGGYNEQFF
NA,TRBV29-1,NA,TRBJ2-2,TGCAGCGTTCGGAGCCCAGGGGAAGACACCGGGGAGCTGTTTTTT,CSVRSPGEDTGELFF
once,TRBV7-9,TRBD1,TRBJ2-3,TGTGCCAGCAGCTTAAAAGGACAGGGGGCGAGGACAGATACGCAGTATTTT,CASSLKGQGARTDTQYF
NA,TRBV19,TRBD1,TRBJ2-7,TGTGCCAGCCGACCCCGCGCGACAGGGGCGTACGAGCAGTACTTC,CASRPRATGAYEQYF
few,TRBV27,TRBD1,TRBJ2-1,TGTGCCAGCAGTTTCTTACAGGGGGATGAGCAGTTCTTC,CASSFLQGDEQFF
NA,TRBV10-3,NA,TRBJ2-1,TGTGCCATCAGTGAGTCAACGGCTAGCTCCTACAATGAGCAGTTCTTC,CAISESTASSYNEQFF
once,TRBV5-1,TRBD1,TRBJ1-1,TGCGCCAGCAGCTTGGACAGGGGCACTGAAGCTTTCTTT,CASSLDRGTEAFF
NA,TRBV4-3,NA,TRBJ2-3,TGCGCCAGCAGCCAAGATATGACAGCGATGACAGATACGCAGTATTTT,CASSQDMTAMTDTQYF
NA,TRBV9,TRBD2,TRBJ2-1,TGTGCCAGCAGCGTAGGGCGGGGGGGCTTCGATGAGCAGTTCTTC,CASSVGRGGFDEQFF
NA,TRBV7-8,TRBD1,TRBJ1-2,TGTGCCAGCAGCTTTCAGGACAGGGGGCAAGGTGGCTACACCTTC,CASSFQDRGQGGYTF
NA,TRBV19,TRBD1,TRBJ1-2,TGTGCCAGTAGCCCCGGACAGGGGGTATCTGGCTACACCTTC,CASSPGQGVSGYTF
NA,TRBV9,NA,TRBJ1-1,TGTGCCAGCAGCGTAGTTCCAGGGGCTGAAGCTTTCTTT,CASSVVPGAEAFF
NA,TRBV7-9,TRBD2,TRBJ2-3,TGTGCCAGCAGCTTAGCGCGTTGGACTAGCGGGGCGCTGGATACGCAGTATTTT,CASSLARWTSGALDTQYF
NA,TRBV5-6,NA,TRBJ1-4,TGTGCCAGCAGCCCCCGGGCAGGGATTAATGAAAAACTGTTTTTT,CASSPRAGINEKLFF
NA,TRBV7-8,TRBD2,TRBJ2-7,TGTGCCAGCAGCCCTAGCGGGAGCTCGGTCCTCGAGCAGTACTTC,CASSPSGSSVLEQYF
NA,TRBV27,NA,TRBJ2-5,TGTGCCAGCAGTAGGCACCGGGACTCGGAGACCCAGTACTTC,CASSRHRDSETQYF
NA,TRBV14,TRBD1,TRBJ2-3,TGTGCCAGCAGCCAAGTATCAGGGGGAAGAACAGATACGCAGTATTTT,CASSQVSGGRTDTQYF
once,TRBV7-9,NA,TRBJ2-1,TGTGCCAGCAGCGTTAGCGGGACAGCCTACAATGAGCAGTTCTTC,CASSVSGTAYNEQFF
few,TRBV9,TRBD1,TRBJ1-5,TGTGCCAGCAGCTCGACAGGGGACCAGCCCCAGCATTTT,CASSSTGDQPQHF
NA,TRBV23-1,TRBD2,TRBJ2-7,TGCGCCAGCAGCCTCGTAGGACTAGCGGGACGGTACGAGCAGTACTTC,CASSLVGLAGRYEQYF
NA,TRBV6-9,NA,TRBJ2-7,TGTGCCAGCAGTGCCCCGCGCTCAGGGAACTACGAGCAGTACTTC,CASSAPRSGNYEQYF
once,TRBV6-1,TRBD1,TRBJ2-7,TGTGCCAGCAGTGGGGACAGGGGGTCCTACGAGCAGTACTTC,CASSGDRGSYEQYF
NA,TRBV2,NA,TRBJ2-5,TGTGCCAGCAGTGCCAGGGAGACCCAGTACTTC,CASSARETQYF